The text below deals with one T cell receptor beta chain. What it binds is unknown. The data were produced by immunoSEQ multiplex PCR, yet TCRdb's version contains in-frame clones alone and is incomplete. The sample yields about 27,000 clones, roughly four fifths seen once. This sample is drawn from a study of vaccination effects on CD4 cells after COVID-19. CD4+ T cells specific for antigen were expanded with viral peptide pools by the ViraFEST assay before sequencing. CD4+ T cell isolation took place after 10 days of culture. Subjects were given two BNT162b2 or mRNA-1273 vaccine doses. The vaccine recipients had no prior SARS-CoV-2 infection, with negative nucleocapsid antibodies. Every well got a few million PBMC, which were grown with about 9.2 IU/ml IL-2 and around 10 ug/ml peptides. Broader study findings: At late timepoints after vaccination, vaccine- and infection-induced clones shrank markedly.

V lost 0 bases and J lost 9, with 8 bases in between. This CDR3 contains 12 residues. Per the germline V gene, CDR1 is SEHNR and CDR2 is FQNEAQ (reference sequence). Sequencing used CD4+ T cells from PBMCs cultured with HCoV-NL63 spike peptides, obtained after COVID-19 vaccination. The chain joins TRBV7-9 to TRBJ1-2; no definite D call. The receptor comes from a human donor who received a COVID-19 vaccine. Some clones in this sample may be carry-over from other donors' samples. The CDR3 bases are TGTGCCAGCAGCTTAGCGGAAAGGAGCTACACCTTC. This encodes CASSLAERSYTF. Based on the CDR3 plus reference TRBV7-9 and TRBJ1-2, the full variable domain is DTGVSQNPRHKITKRGQNVTFRCDPISEHNRLYWYRQTLGQGPEFLTYFQNEAQLEKSRLLSDRFSAERPKGSFSTLEIQRTEQGDSAMYLCASSLAERSYTFGSGTRLTVV.